One sample yielded the 28 T cell receptor beta chains listed below, sequenced in a study of neurological immune-mediated disorders. Via MiXCR, TCRdb re-called the 5' RACE reads, giving one row per CDR3 protein. The sample contains approximately 52,000 distinct CDR3 sequences, around 3.5% of which appear only once. The sample was PBMCs. The source of these receptors is a man in his forties or fifties with multiple sclerosis.

This clonotype was detected many times. A much more abundant neighbour one base away suggests this may be a read error. V is TRBV20-1 and J is TRBJ1-1; weak D call: TRBD1 (6 bases). This CDR3 is built from 15 residues. Per germline, CDR1 DFQATT and CDR2 SNEGSKA (reference sequence). The CDR3 region is CSAREPGQMNTEAFF. CDR3 DNA: TGCAGTGCTCGAGAACCGGGACAAATGAACACTGAAGCTTTCTTT.

This clonotype occurred many times. The gene calls are TRBV7-3 and TRBJ1-6; D ambiguous. Between the trimmed V and J ends, which lost 2 bases and 6 bases, there was a span of 17 bases. The CDR3 is 17 residues long. From germline, CDR1 is SGHTA and CDR2 FQGTGA. The CDR3 sequence: CASSLGQRGLSNSPLHF. The CDR3 DNA follows: TGTGCCAGCAGCTTAGGTCAACGGGGATTGAGTAATTCACCCCTCCACTTT.

This clonotype was seen many times. A junction end diverges from the germline sequence, so it may reflect a read error. The chain joins TRBV5-1 to TRBJ1-6, with 7 bases aligning to TRBD1. The V gene's germline CDR1 is SGHRS and CDR2 YFSETQ. The CDR3 has 15 residues. The CDR3 bases are TGCGCCAGCAGCCCCTCCGGGACAGAATATTCACCCCTCAACTTT. It is translated as CASSPSGTEYSPLNF.

This clonotype has at least ten counts. The rearrangement links TRBV6-2 or TRBV6-3 to TRBJ1-2, with D perhaps TRBD1 (5 bases). The CDR3 covers 14 residues. Germline CDR1 is MNHEY and CDR2 is SVGEGT. Trimming cost V 3 bases and J 10 bases, with 18 bases left between them. CDR3 sequence (DNA): TGTGCCAGCAGTTATCCCAGGGCGGTCCGTCTCTACACCTTC. It specifies CASSYPRAVRLYTF.

This clonotype was observed at least ten times. This chain connects TRBV10-1 to TRBJ2-5; possible D gene TRBD2, 6 bases. Germline loops: CDR1 WNHNN, CDR2 SYGVQD (reference sequence). The CDR3 length is 15 residues. Trimming took 0 bases from V and 5 from J, leaving 13 bases between them. The CDR3 DNA reads as TGCGCCAGCAGTGAGTCCTCGACCGCGGGGGAGACCCAGTACTTC. Translation: CASSESSTAGETQYF.

This clonotype has a count of ten or more. The rearrangement links TRBV20-1 to TRBJ1-5; 8 positions agree with TRBD1. V trimming: 6 bases; J trimming: 4 bases; junction bases outside the gene matches: 5. Looked up from germline, CDR1 is DFQATT and CDR2 is SNEGSKA (reference sequence). The CDR3 runs 13 residues. The CDR3 loop is CSANRQGNQPQHF. CDR3 coding DNA: TGCAGTGCCAATCGACAGGGGAATCAGCCCCAGCATTTT.

This clonotype was found many times. J is TRBJ2-2 and V is TRBV5-1; D unclear. The CDR3 contains 14 residues. Germline V gene lookup returns CDR1 SGHRS and CDR2 YFSETQ. The V end was cut by 0 bases, the J end by 5 bases, with 8 bases between. CDR3 in amino acids: CASSLEGGTGELFF. DNA for the CDR3: TGCGCCAGCAGCTTGGAGGGCGGTACCGGGGAGCTGTTTTTT.

This clonotype has ten or more counts. The rearrangement uses TRBV12-3 or TRBV12-4 and TRBJ2-5, with D perhaps TRBD1 (5 bases). V was shortened by 5 bases and J by 3 bases, with 7 bases between the two germline ends. The CDR3 loop spans 12 amino acids. The DNA of the CDR3 is TGTGCCAGCAGTCCACAGGAAGAGACCCAGTACTTC. It is translated as CASSPQEETQYF.

A remark on this clonotype: A read error may account for a junction end that differs from germline. V usage is TRBV20-1 and J usage is TRBJ2-7, with 8 positions matching TRBD1. The CDR3 consists of 13 residues. Germline V gives CDR1 DFQATT, CDR2 SNEGSKA (reference sequence). This CDR3 is CSAPGQGSYGQYF. In nucleotides, the CDR3 is TGCAGTGCTCCTGGACAGGGATCCTACGGGCAGTACTTC.

This clonotype was seen only a few times. This may be a read error: a much more frequent sequence differs by one nucleotide. The chain combines TRBV4-2 with TRBJ2-7; D possibly corresponds to TRBD2 (6 bases). The CDR3 runs to 15 residues. Between the trimmed V and J ends, which lost 3 bases and 0 bases, there was a span of 12 bases. Germline assignment: CDR1 LGHNA and CDR2 YNFKEQ. This chain's CDR3 is CASSQAGPTSYEQYF. The CDR3 coding sequence is TGTGCCAGCAGCCAGGCGGGACCCACCTCCTACGAGCAGTACTTC.

This clonotype was counted ten times or more. This chain connects TRBV29-1 to TRBJ1-4; perhaps TRBD1 as D (5 bases). The V end was cut by 6 bases, the J end by 7 bases, with 9 bases between. There are 11 residues in the CDR3. Germline V gene data show CDR1 as SQVTM and CDR2 as ANQGSEA. CDR3 sequence: CSVGRGEKLFF. The CDR3 nucleotides are TGCAGCGTCGGGAGGGGTGAAAAACTGTTTTTT.

At least ten counts were recorded for this clonotype. This chain connects TRBV11-3 to TRBJ2-4, with 7 bases lining up with TRBD2. The CDR3 sequence is 14 residues long. Trimming removed 5 bases from V and 9 bases from J; junction bases left unmatched: 10. Germline V lookup: CDR1 SGHNT, CDR2 YENEEA. CDR3 DNA: TGTGCCAGCAGCCTCCCCGGGGGGAACCGCATTCAGTACTTC. The encoded protein is CASSLPGGNRIQYF.

This clonotype has a count of ten or more. The chain joins TRBV24-1 to TRBJ2-2; D tentatively fits TRBD1 or TRBD2 (7 bases each). The V end lost 9 bases, the J end lost 5 bases, and 15 bases lay between the germline ends. The germline V gene has CDR1 KGHDR and CDR2 SFDVKD. The CDR3 is 14 residues long. CDR3 protein: CATGGGGGTGELFF. CDR3 bases: TGTGCCACCGGGGGAGGGGGCGGAACCGGGGAGCTGTTTTTT.

The table lists this clonotype with many counts. The chain joins TRBV20-1 to TRBJ1-2; D not resolved. Germline lookup yields CDR1 DFQATT and CDR2 SNEGSKA (reference sequence). This CDR3 is 13 amino acids long. V gave up 0 bases and J gave up 2 bases, with 7 bases separating them. The CDR3 loop reads CSAREQSNYGYTF. CDR3 coding DNA: TGCAGTGCTAGAGAGCAGTCAAACTATGGCTACACCTTC.

This clonotype was counted ten times or more. The chain uses TRBV12-3 or TRBV12-4 and TRBJ2-2; the D is unclear. Trimming cost V 3 bases and J 6 bases, with 8 bases left between them. The CDR3 is 13 amino acids. The CDR3 here is CASSFGVSGELFF. The CDR3 coding sequence is TGTGCCAGCAGTTTTGGGGTTTCCGGGGAGCTGTTTTTT.

This clonotype was picked up many times. The rearrangement joins TRBV6-5 to TRBJ1-6; D possibly corresponds to TRBD1 (5 bases). Deletions cut 2 bases from V and 10 bases from J, with 12 bases between. CDR3 length: 14 amino acids. Per the germline V gene, CDR1 is MNHEY and CDR2 is SVGAGI. The CDR3 bases are TGTGCCAGCAGTTACAGGCAAAGGGGATCACCCCTCCACTTT. Residues: CASSYRQRGSPLHF.

This clonotype was observed many times. One junction end disagrees with the germline gene, perhaps due to a read error. The rearrangement joins TRBV29-1 to TRBJ2-7; 7 bases map to TRBD1. The CDR3 is made up of 12 amino acids. The V gene's germline CDR1 is SQVTM and CDR2 ANQGSEA. Here the CDR3 DNA reads TGCAGCGTTGTTTCGACAGGGACCAAGAATGACTTC. It is translated as CSVVSTGTKNDF.

Ten or more counts support this clonotype. The genes are TRBV12-3 or TRBV12-4 and TRBJ2-5; 10 bases are a match to TRBD1. The ends lost 5 bases at V and 5 bases at J; junction bases unmatched: 5. The CDR3 spans 14 residues. The CDR3 loop is CASSRQGAGETQYF. The CDR3 DNA follows: TGTGCCAGCAGTCGACAGGGGGCAGGGGAGACCCAGTACTTC.

In this sample, this clonotype turned up many times. This sequence joins TRBV3-1 and TRBJ2-4; the D gene could be TRBD1 or TRBD2 (5 bases each). The germline V gene has CDR1 LGHDT and CDR2 YNNKEL (reference sequence). The ends were cut back, 4 bases at V and 0 bases at J, with 13 bases in the middle. The CDR3 consists of 16 residues. CDR3: CASSRSGTLAKNIQYF. The CDR3 region has the DNA TGTGCCAGCAGCCGCTCCGGGACCCTAGCCAAAAACATTCAGTACTTC.

V gene TRBV6-1 combines with J gene TRBJ2-2; possibly TRBD1 or TRBD2 for D (5 bases each). The germline V gene has CDR1 MNHNS and CDR2 SASEGT. The CDR3 extends over 15 amino acids. Trimming took off 7 bases at V and 4 bases at J, with 16 bases between the two ends. The CDR3 sequence: CASNRDRRSTGELFF. The CDR3 region has the DNA TGTGCCAGCAATCGGGACCGACGATCCACCGGGGAGCTGTTTTTT.

This clonotype was seen many times. The J gene is TRBJ1-4, the V gene TRBV9, with D tentatively TRBD1 (6 bases). The CDR3 is 14 amino acids. Germline V gene lookup returns CDR1 SGDLS and CDR2 YYNGEE. V shed 0 bases and J shed 6 bases, with 9 bases lying between them. The CDR3 is CASSVAPGDEKLFF. The DNA of the CDR3 is TGTGCCAGCAGCGTAGCTCCAGGGGATGAAAAACTGTTTTTT.

This clonotype was recorded at least ten times. One junction end disagrees with the germline gene, perhaps due to a read error. V and J are TRBV20-1 and TRBJ1-6, with a tentative D call TRBD1 (6 bases). Germline V gives CDR1 DFQATT, CDR2 SNEGSKA (reference sequence). This CDR3 comprises 18 residues. CDR3: CSALQPDRSNSYNSPLNF. In DNA, the CDR3 is TGCAGTGCTCTCCAGCCCGACAGGTCGAACTCCTATAATTCACCCCTCAACTTT.

V gene TRBV7-9 combines with J gene TRBJ2-2; D is uncertain. V dropped 3 bases and J dropped 0 bases, with 5 bases sitting between them. The germline CDR1 and CDR2 sequences are SEHNR and FQNEAQ (reference sequence). The CDR3 spans 14 residues. The CDR3 DNA reads as TGTGCCAGCAGCTTCCTTGCGAACACCGGGGAGCTGTTTTTT. It specifies CASSFLANTGELFF.

This clonotype was found many times. The J gene is TRBJ2-1, the V gene TRBV20-1; D assignment may be TRBD1 or TRBD2 (5 bases each). The CDR3 has 17 amino acids. Germline CDR1 and CDR2: DFQATT and SNEGSKA (reference sequence). The V end was cut by 6 bases, the J end by 4 bases, with 25 bases between. Here the CDR3 DNA reads TGCAGTGCCTCGAGGGGTGGGATCTTTACGGGGTACAATGAGCAGTTCTTC. This sequence encodes CSASRGGIFTGYNEQFF.

This clonotype has a count of ten or more. The V call is TRBV6-5, the J call TRBJ1-1, with D perhaps TRBD1 (6 bases). The germline V gene has CDR1 MNHEY and CDR2 SVGAGI. V lost 6 bases to trimming and J lost 0 bases, with 11 bases between them. This CDR3 comprises 14 residues. The CDR3 loop is CASSAGHLNTEAFF. The CDR3 nucleotides are TGTGCCAGCAGCGCGGGACACCTGAACACTGAAGCTTTCTTT.

Many counts were recorded for this clonotype. This CDR3 reads CASSPIRGGRLFF. The CDR3 DNA reads as TGTGCCAGCAGCCCAATCCGGGGGGGCCGTCTGTTCTTC. V and J are TRBV7-2 and TRBJ2-1; 8 nucleotides align to TRBD2. The CDR3 consists of 13 residues. V gave up 5 bases and J gave up 15 bases; unmatched junction bases: 12. Germline V CDR1 and CDR2: SGHTA, FQGNSA.

This clonotype was recorded many times. J is TRBJ1-1 and V is TRBV7-9, with TRBD1 matching 7 bases. CDR1 is SEHNR, CDR2 FQNEAQ, per germline (reference sequence). This CDR3 is built from 13 residues. The junction had 5 bases not matched to a gene; V was cut back by 5 bases and J by 5 bases. The CDR3 loop reads CASSLGTETEAFF. The CDR3, as DNA: TGTGCCAGCAGCCTAGGGACAGAGACTGAAGCTTTCTTT.

This clonotype was counted many times. The rearrangement joins TRBV7-9 to TRBJ1-6; 12 bases fit TRBD1. The CDR3 totals 18 residues. The germline V gene encodes CDR1 SEHNR and CDR2 FQNEAQ (reference sequence). V was clipped by 4 bases and J by 0 bases; unmatched bases: 4. CDR3 in amino acids: CASSSGTGGSSYNSPLHF. The DNA for the CDR3 is TGTGCCAGCAGCTCGGGGACAGGGGGCAGCTCCTATAATTCACCCCTCCACTTT.